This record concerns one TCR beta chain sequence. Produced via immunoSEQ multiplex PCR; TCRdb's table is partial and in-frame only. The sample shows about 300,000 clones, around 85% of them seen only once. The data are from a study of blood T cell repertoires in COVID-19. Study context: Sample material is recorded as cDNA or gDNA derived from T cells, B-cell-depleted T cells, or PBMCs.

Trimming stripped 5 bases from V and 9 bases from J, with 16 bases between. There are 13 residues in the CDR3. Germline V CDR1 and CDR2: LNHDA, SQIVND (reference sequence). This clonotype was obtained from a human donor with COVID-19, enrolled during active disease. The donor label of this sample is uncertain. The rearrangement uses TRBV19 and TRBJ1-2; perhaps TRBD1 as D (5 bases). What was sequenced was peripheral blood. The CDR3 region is CASSSRVVESYTF. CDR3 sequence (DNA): TGTGCCAGTAGTTCCAGGGTTGTCGAGAGCTACACCTTC.